This T cell receptor (beta chain) was retrieved from a study of beta chain features in type 1 diabetes (dated by TCRdb to between 2018 and 2020). Background for the entire study: Mean age, gender distribution, total cell number and subset yield did not differ between patients and healthy donors. In the study, recently diagnosed type 1 diabetes patients and matched healthy donors were compared on the TCRB repertoires of their sorted circulating CD4+ T cell subsets. Whereas all 28 donors provided naive and central memory subsets, regulatory and stem cell-like memory subsets were isolated from just 8 patients and about 8 healthy donors. A total of approximately 99,000,000 sorted cells were examined across all samples, and RNA yield correlated strongly with the number of cells per subset.

Germline trimming amounts to 0 bases on V and 9 bases on J, with 5 as the count of junction bases outside the gene matches. Its CDR3 holds 14 amino acids, cysteine through phenylalanine. Only the CDR3 DNA is retained, 42 bases long and in frame from the first base. Via the germline V gene, CDR1 is KGHSH and CDR2 LQKENI. Each donor gave one peripheral blood draw, averaging roughly 100 mL, which was collected into heparinised tubes. A BD FACSAria II and a panel including CD45RO, CCR7, CD25, CD127, CD95 and CD27 were used to sort naive, central memory, regulatory and stem cell-like memory CD4+ T cells. All sorted populations exceeded 98% purity. PBMCs were separated immediately by Lymphoprep density gradient centrifugation and were stained directly, without being cultured. To minimize batch effects, samples were stained and sorted in pairs, one healthy donor with one patient per experiment. The High Capacity cDNA Reverse Transcription Kit was used to reverse transcribe all of the isolated RNA, meaning that expressed TCRB transcripts were what got sequenced. Naive, central memory and regulatory T cell samples underwent deep immunoSEQ sequencing, averaging about 3.57 million total reads per sample. After sorted cells were lysed in RLT buffer, RNA was extracted with DNase-treated RNeasy Micro or Mini kits, with the choice depending on cell number. Each cell subset was processed separately to prevent cross-contamination, with patient and healthy donor samples processed together. TCRB sequences were amplified from cDNA with the immunoSEQ multiplex PCR, producing 87-bp fragments spanning the CDR3 region. Amplicons were sequenced on the Illumina HiSeq platform. The paper's processing steps were these. PCR bias was corrected computationally using synthetic template baselines, and reads within Hamming distance 2 were collapsed, with unmergeable singletons discarded. By aligning reads against IMGT, V, D and J genes, CDR3 length, and insertions or deletions at six rearrangement sites were assigned. Within each subset, clonotype counts were normalized to the number of sorted cells before true diversity and Gini coefficients were calculated with the tcR R package. Repertoire sharing was quantified using the overlap coefficient calculated on TCRB nucleotide sequences. Out-of-frame TCRB sequences from naive cells were analyzed to stand in for the pre-selection repertoire. TCRdb obtained this table from immuneACCESS and retained in-frame rearrangements with V and J assigned. These tables miss some clones; where compared with another copy, unresolved V genes account for less than half of the shortfall, and the remainder is unexplained. V, J and clone size are taken as reported in that table, and D and trimming were inferred from the DNA itself. Counted in this sample were 250,000 to 300,000 clones; more than 13% of them appeared once. The ten largest clones take up more than 0.015% of the sample.

The research as a whole found: Because cDNA was sequenced instead of genomic DNA, highly expressing activated cells could be over-represented, though the groups showed no difference in activation or CD3 levels. Because small numbers of individuals were included in the HLA sub-analyses, any influence of HLA type on TCRB rearrangement was left unresolved. PCR might favor shorter templates, but patient and control samples were amplified and corrected together, so any skew would affect both groups equally. A moderate but significant shortening of TCRB CDR3 length was observed in type 1 diabetes patients in all four CD4+ subsets. The naive, central memory and regulatory TCRB repertoires appeared to resemble one another more closely among patients than among healthy donors. At VDJ recombination sites, type 1 diabetes patients had fewer insertions and more deleted nucleotides, which implies abnormalities in thymic rearrangement.

A word on this clone: The antigen it binds to is not known. No base-level quality is on record; no much larger clone is a single base apart.

The source material was naive CD4+ T cells from blood. The cell subset or site label on this specimen signifies: true naive CD4+ T cells. The V and J genes are TRBV18 and TRBJ2-1, with TRBD2 identical over 7 junction bases. This clonotype originated in a man younger than 40 with type 1 diabetes. CDR3 reads: CASSPPSSGFEQFF. At the DNA level, the sequence is TGTGCCAGCTCACCACCTTCTAGCGGCTTTGAGCAGTTCTTC.